These 20 T cell receptor beta chains were all obtained from the same sample, sequenced in a study of CD8 T cells in Susac syndrome. Random hexamers were used to reverse transcribe 0.5 to 1 ug of RNA. Each CDR3 protein gets one entry after TCRdb re-called the immunoSEQ multiplex PCR reads with MiXCR. The table lists approximately 130,000 distinct CDR3 sequences, more than 75% of them singletons. Sample: CD8+ T cells from PBMCs. Receptor source: a human donor with multiple sclerosis.

This chain uses TRBV6-6 with TRBJ1-2; TRBD1 matches 7 bases. CDR3 length equals 15 residues. The trim removed 10 bases at V and 0 bases at J, leaving 11 bases unmatched. Germline V lookup: CDR1 MNHNY, CDR2 SVGAGI (reference sequence). CDR3 loop: CATGQAKRANYGYTF. The CDR3 DNA is TGTGCCACTGGACAGGCAAAGAGAGCTAACTATGGCTACACCTTC.

V usage is TRBV3-1 and J usage is TRBJ1-1, with D perhaps TRBD1 (5 bases). This CDR3 has 16 amino acids. Germline V gene data show CDR1 as LGHDT and CDR2 as YNNKEL (reference sequence). Trimming stripped 4 bases from V and 2 bases from J, with 17 bases between. The CDR3, as DNA: TGTGCCAGCAGCCCGGGGACGAAGGGTTTAAACACTGAAGCTTTCTTT. Encoded protein: CASSPGTKGLNTEAFF.

A remark on this clonotype: An end of the junction does not agree with germline; a read error may underlie this. The chain is built from TRBV28 and TRBJ2-2; TRBD2 aligns across 7 bases. CDR1 and CDR2 from the germline V gene are MDHEN and SYDVKM. CDR3 length: 16 amino acids. For the CDR3, the DNA is TGTGCCAGCACCTCTCCTCGGGGACTAAACACCGAGGAGCTGTTTTTT. This codes for CASTSPRGLNTEELFF.

V is TRBV12-5 and J is TRBJ1-1, with TRBD1 matching over 7 bases. V was clipped by 2 bases and J by 12 bases; unmatched bases: 9. The CDR3 contains 13 residues. Germline CDR1 and CDR2: LGHNT and FRNRAP. CDR3 region: CASGLTGQAQPFF. The CDR3 bases are TGTGCTAGTGGTTTGACCGGACAGGCTCAGCCTTTCTTT.

The chain combines TRBV4-3 with TRBJ2-1, with D uncertain. Germline values: CDR1 LGHNA, CDR2 YSLEER. The CDR3 is 16 amino acids. Deletions cut 1 base from V and 2 bases from J, with 12 bases between. CDR3 amino acids: CASSQGGFSTYNEQFF. CDR3 in DNA: TGCGCCAGCAGCCAAGGAGGCTTCAGCACCTACAATGAGCAGTTCTTC.

The rearrangement uses TRBV28 and TRBJ2-2; D call uncertain. The germline gives CDR1 MDHEN, CDR2 SYDVKM. CDR3 length equals 15 residues. With 2 bases removed from V and 4 bases from J, the gap between germline ends came to 11 bases. CDR3 loop: CASSLIGDITGELFF. The CDR3 DNA reads TGTGCCAGCAGTTTAATCGGAGATATCACCGGGGAGCTGTTTTTT.

The chain links TRBV15 to TRBJ2-5; 9 bases agree with TRBD1. The length of the CDR3 is 17 residues. V was clipped by 5 bases and J by 3 bases; unmatched bases: 13. Germline V gene lookup returns CDR1 LNHNV and CDR2 YYDKDF (reference sequence). The CDR3 DNA sequence: TGTGCCACCAGCGAGCACAGGGGGCAGGTTGGGGAAGAGACCCAGTACTTC. Translating gives CATSEHRGQVGEETQYF.

This rearrangement joins TRBV6-5 to TRBJ1-2; 7 bases align to TRBD1. The CDR3 runs to 12 residues. V was pared by 6 bases and J by 9 bases, with 7 bases of the junction left unmatched. Germline values: CDR1 MNHEY, CDR2 SVGAGI. The CDR3 here is CASSSDRASYTF. The CDR3, as DNA: TGTGCCAGCAGCTCCGACAGGGCGAGCTACACCTTC.

V is TRBV7-9 and J is TRBJ2-3; the D gene is possibly TRBD2 (6 bases). The CDR3 length is 15 residues. V lost 4 bases to trimming and J lost 1 base, with 12 bases between them. CDR1 is SEHNR and CDR2 is FQNEAQ in the germline V gene (reference sequence). CDR3 amino acids: CASSYGGERTDTQYF. The CDR3 DNA follows: TGTGCCAGCAGCTATGGAGGGGAGCGCACAGATACGCAGTATTTT. The full variable domain, its missing parts supplied by reference TRBV7-9 and TRBJ2-3, is DTGVSQNPRHKITKRGQNVTFRCDPISEHNRLYWYRQTLGQGPEFLTYFQNEAQLEKSRLLSDRFSAERPKGSFSTLEIQRTEQGDSAMYLCASSYGGERTDTQYFGPGTRLTVL.

This chain connects TRBV27 to TRBJ2-1; the D is unclear. CDR1 and CDR2 from the germline V gene are MNHEY and SMNVEV (reference sequence). Trimming stripped 2 bases from V and 7 bases from J, with 15 bases between. The CDR3 extends over 15 amino acids. The CDR3 sequence is CASSLAALGLNEQFF. The CDR3 DNA reads TGTGCCAGCAGTTTAGCCGCTTTGGGCCTGAATGAGCAGTTCTTC.

This chain connects TRBV15 to TRBJ2-7, with 8 nucleotides matching TRBD1. Germline CDR1 is LNHNV and CDR2 is YYDKDF (reference sequence). J was trimmed by 3 bases and V by 5 bases; bases with no gene match: 9. The CDR3 sequence is 15 residues long. Here the CDR3 DNA reads TGTGCCACCAGCCCCTGGCCTGGACAGGGCTACGAGCAGTACTTC. Its protein product is CATSPWPGQGYEQYF.

The chain recombines TRBV29-1 with TRBJ2-7, with 8 positions matching TRBD2. The CDR3 is made up of 12 amino acids. The germline gives CDR1 SQVTM, CDR2 ANQGSEA. V was clipped by 7 bases and J by 5 bases; unmatched bases: 7. CDR3 nucleotides: TGCAGCGCCCCGATCGGGGGGGACGAGCAGTACTTC. This sequence encodes CSAPIGGDEQYF.

In its sample, this clonotype was seen once. The rearrangement uses TRBV6-5 and TRBJ1-1; D not certain. CDR1 MNHEY and CDR2 SVGAGI come from the germline V gene. The V gene lost 3 bases and the J gene lost 4 bases, with 9 bases spanning the gap. CDR3 length equals 13 residues. In DNA form, the CDR3 reads TGTGCCAGCAGTTATAGCTATCCCACTGAAGCTTTCTTT. It is translated as CASSYSYPTEAFF.

This chain links TRBV13 with TRBJ1-1; no definite D call. Germline V gives CDR1 PRHDT, CDR2 FYEKMQ (reference sequence). The CDR3 spans 14 residues. Between the trimmed V and J ends, which lost 2 bases and 3 bases, there was a span of 10 bases. As DNA, the CDR3 is TGTGCCAGCAGCTTATACCAGGAGTACACTGAAGCTTTCTTT. Translating gives CASSLYQEYTEAFF.

V gene TRBV7-9 combines with J gene TRBJ2-2; TRBD2 matches 10 bases. CDR1 is SEHNR and CDR2 is FQNEAQ in the germline V gene (reference sequence). Trimming removed 5 bases from V and 0 bases from J; junction bases left unmatched: 6. The CDR3 spans 17 residues. As DNA, the CDR3 is TGTGCCAGCAGCGGGTTGACTAGCGGGTCGAACACCGGGGAGCTGTTTTTT. Protein sequence: CASSGLTSGSNTGELFF. Full variable domain (rest looked up from reference TRBV7-9 and TRBJ2-2): DTGVSQNPRHKITKRGQNVTFRCDPISEHNRLYWYRQTLGQGPEFLTYFQNEAQLEKSRLLSDRFSAERPKGSFSTLEIQRTEQGDSAMYLCASSGLTSGSNTGELFFGEGSRLTVL.

This rearrangement joins TRBV7-8 to TRBJ2-7; 8 nucleotides agree with TRBD2. This CDR3 spans 15 amino acids. Germline-derived CDR1 and CDR2 are SGHVS and FQNEAQ. With V trimmed by 1 base and J by 3 bases, 5 bases remained unmatched. In nucleotides, the CDR3 is TGTGCCAGCAGCTTAGTTGGCGGGAGGAACTACGAGCAGTACTTC. It specifies CASSLVGGRNYEQYF.

V gene TRBV4-2 combines with J gene TRBJ2-5; the D gene is possibly TRBD2 (5 bases). This CDR3 is 14 amino acids long. Germline CDR1 LGHNA, CDR2 YNFKEQ. The germline V and J ends were trimmed by 4 bases and 7 bases, with 16 bases remaining between them. CDR3 nucleotides: TGTGCCAGCAGCCTACCGGACTTGTCCTGGACCCAGTACTTC. Translated: CASSLPDLSWTQYF.

The chain couples TRBV7-3 to TRBJ2-3; TRBD2 agrees at 7 bases. This CDR3 has 17 residues. V gave up 2 bases and J gave up 2 bases; unmatched junction bases: 10. Germline CDR1 SGHTA, CDR2 FQGTGA. The CDR3 sequence: CASSLGLAVGFTDTQYF. The CDR3 DNA reads as TGTGCCAGCAGCTTAGGGCTAGCGGTAGGGTTCACAGATACGCAGTATTTT.

This clonotype occurred a few times. In nucleotides, the CDR3 is TGTGCCAGCAGTTACGATGAGGCCGCCCCCTGGTACGAGCAGTACTTC. It codes for CASSYDEAAPWYEQYF. This chain uses TRBV6-5 with TRBJ2-7, with D uncertain. The CDR3 has 16 residues. The germline gives CDR1 MNHEY, CDR2 SVGAGI. The V gene lost 2 bases and the J gene lost 4 bases, with 18 bases spanning the gap.

The V call is TRBV27, the J call TRBJ2-5; 7 bases are a match to TRBD1. The CDR3 totals 14 residues. V was clipped by 5 bases and J by 3 bases; unmatched bases: 6. Looked up from germline, CDR1 is MNHEY and CDR2 is SMNVEV (reference sequence). The chain's CDR3 is CASSPLDREETQYF. In DNA, the CDR3 is TGTGCCAGCAGTCCGCTCGACAGGGAAGAGACCCAGTACTTC.